The 29 T cell receptor beta chains reported below all come from one sample, sequenced in a study of breast tumors, draining lymph nodes, adjacent tissues. TCRdb redid the calling of the multiplex PCR reads with MiXCR, one entry per CDR3 protein. The profile shows around 190,000 distinct CDR3 sequences, roughly 30% of them singletons. Axillary draining lymph nodes of breast cancer patients supplied the node samples. The specimen sequenced was axillary lymph node tissue. The source of these receptors is a female donor with breast cancer. Some clones in this sample may be carry-over from other donors' samples.

This clonotype appeared many times. V gene TRBV11-2 combines with J gene TRBJ2-1; no clear D. Germline CDR1 is SGHAT and CDR2 is FQNNGV. With 1 base removed from V and 8 bases from J, the gap between germline ends came to 9 bases. The CDR3 extends over 13 amino acids. For the CDR3, the DNA is TGTGCCAGCAGCTTAGCACAATGGGATGAGCAGTTCTTC. Translating it yields CASSLAQWDEQFF.

About this clonotype: A much more abundant neighbour one base away suggests this may be a read error. The V and J genes are TRBV20-1 and TRBJ2-1; 8 bases line up with TRBD2. The CDR3 contains 14 residues. CDR1 is DFQATT, CDR2 SNEGSKA, per germline (reference sequence). With 0 bases clipped from V and 10 bases from J, the junction kept 8 bases outside the gene matches. In nucleotides, the CDR3 is TGCAGTGCTAGAGAAGGGACTAGATCAGCAGAGCAGTTCTTC. Amino acid sequence: CSAREGTRSAEQFF.

This clonotype was seen a handful of times. J is TRBJ1-6 and V is TRBV28, with 10 positions matching TRBD1. V was clipped by 6 bases and J by 6 bases; unmatched bases: 8. The CDR3 is made up of 16 amino acids. Germline loops: CDR1 MDHEN, CDR2 SYDVKM. CDR3 bases: TGTGCCAGCAGCCGGGGACAGGGGATTTTTAATTCACCCCTCCACTTT. Translating it yields CASSRGQGIFNSPLHF.

The CDR3 nucleotides read TGCGCCAGCAGGGGTGCGCCGAGGGCGTTCTTC. Protein: CASRGAPRAFF. The rearrangement joins TRBV10-1 to TRBJ2-1; weak D call: TRBD2 (5 bases). The CDR3 has 11 residues. Looked up from germline, CDR1 is WNHNN and CDR2 is SYGVQD (reference sequence). Trimming left V 6 bases short and J 15 bases short, with 15 bases between.

This sequence joins TRBV7-9 and TRBJ2-5; a weak D match, TRBD2 (5 bases). Germline lookup yields CDR1 SEHNR and CDR2 FQNEAQ (reference sequence). The CDR3 has 20 residues. V lost 0 bases, J lost 2 bases, and 25 bases lay in between. The CDR3 coding sequence is TGTGCCAGCAGCTTAGCGCGGTTCGGGATAGACGTAACGAGACAAGAGACCCAGTACTTC. This gives the protein CASSLARFGIDVTRQETQYF.

The chain joins TRBV11-3 to TRBJ1-5, with 9 bases lining up with TRBD1. The CDR3 is made up of 16 amino acids. Trimming removed 4 bases from V and 2 bases from J; junction bases left unmatched: 6. Germline loops: CDR1 SGHNT, CDR2 YENEEA. The chain's CDR3 is CASSSGTGYGNQPQHF. The CDR3 DNA follows: TGTGCCAGCAGCTCCGGGACAGGGTATGGCAATCAGCCCCAGCATTTT.

This clonotype was counted many times. The chain combines TRBV6-5 with TRBJ1-4; D is uncertain. This CDR3 comprises 17 residues. CDR1 and CDR2 from the germline V gene are MNHEY and SVGAGI. Trimming removed 0 bases at V and 0 bases at J, with 11 bases between. DNA of the CDR3: TGTGCCAGCAGTTACTCGATCCCGGGAGCAACTAATGAAAAACTGTTTTTT. Amino acid sequence: CASSYSIPGATNEKLFF.

This clonotype was counted many times. The chain joins TRBV11-3 to TRBJ2-3; 15 bases line up with TRBD2. Looked up from germline, CDR1 is SGHNT and CDR2 is YENEEA. This CDR3 has 18 residues. The V and J ends lost 4 bases and 6 bases, in that order; junction bases with no gene match: 11. The CDR3 coding sequence is TGTGCCAGCAGCTCCGAGAGGACTAGCGGGAGGGCCTTGGATACGCAGTATTTT. Encoded protein: CASSSERTSGRALDTQYF.

This clonotype has just one count. V and J are TRBV3-1 and TRBJ2-7, with 7 bases fitting TRBD2. CDR3 size: 15 residues. V was clipped by 5 bases and J by 2 bases; unmatched bases: 9. Germline CDR1 LGHDT, CDR2 YNNKEL (reference sequence). Here the CDR3 reads CASSSPPGGPYEQYF. The CDR3, as DNA: TGTGCCAGCAGCTCCCCTCCGGGGGGACCCTACGAGCAGTACTTC.

Ten or more counts support this clonotype. This chain uses TRBV12-3 or TRBV12-4 with TRBJ2-3, with TRBD2 matching 11 bases. This CDR3 has 18 amino acids. V shed 5 bases and J 3 bases; nucleotides not matched to a gene: 13. CDR3 coding DNA: TGTGCCAGCAGTCTAACTAGCGGGGGCCCGGGGGGAACAGATACGCAGTATTTT. It specifies CASSLTSGGPGGTDTQYF.

The table lists this clonotype with many counts. This sequence joins TRBV12-3 or TRBV12-4 and TRBJ1-6; D not certain. CDR3 length: 16 amino acids. The V gene lost 6 bases and the J gene lost 0 bases, with 12 bases spanning the gap. The DNA for the CDR3 is TGTGCCAGCAGCTCCGATAGGAGCTCCTATAATTCACCCCTCCACTTT. Translation gives CASSSDRSSYNSPLHF.

Many counts were recorded for this clonotype. The genes are TRBV25-1 and TRBJ2-1; D possibly corresponds to TRBD2 (6 bases). CDR1 is MGHDK and CDR2 is SYGVNS in the germline V gene. Trimming shortened V by 7 bases and J by 4 bases, and 20 bases separated the two germline ends. CDR3 length: 16 residues. CDR3: CASTGVRRGRYNEQFF. The CDR3 bases are TGTGCCAGCACGGGGGTACGGAGGGGCCGGTACAATGAGCAGTTCTTC.

The chain links TRBV4-1 to TRBJ1-2; weak D call: TRBD1 (6 bases). With 1 base removed from V and 12 bases from J, the gap between germline ends came to 9 bases. Germline values: CDR1 MGHRA, CDR2 YSYEKL. The CDR3 totals 11 residues. The DNA of the CDR3 is TGCGCCAGCAGCCAAGGGACAGACAACACCTTC. This encodes CASSQGTDNTF.

This clonotype has a handful of counts. The chain recombines TRBV6-5 with TRBJ2-1, with TRBD2 identical over 11 bases. This CDR3 comprises 17 residues. CDR1 and CDR2 from the germline V gene are MNHEY and SVGAGI. Trimming cost V 6 bases and J 6 bases; bases outside gene matches: 13. The CDR3 DNA follows: TGTGCCAGCAGCCGCTTGGGGGTAGCGGGGGGGGTCAATGAGCAGTTCTTC. Translation: CASSRLGVAGGVNEQFF.

This clonotype was seen repeatedly, ten times or more. The chain uses TRBV20-1 and TRBJ2-3; weak D call: TRBD2 (6 bases). V lost 3 bases to trimming and J lost 4 bases, with 17 bases between them. The CDR3 is 15 amino acids. CDR1 DFQATT and CDR2 SNEGSKA come from the germline V gene (reference sequence). The CDR3 here is CSASLASVTPDTQYF. The CDR3, as DNA: TGCAGTGCTAGTCTCGCTAGCGTAACCCCAGATACGCAGTATTTT.

This sequence joins TRBV9 and TRBJ2-5, with TRBD2 matching 7 bases. V gave up 4 bases and J gave up 1 base; unmatched junction bases: 10. The CDR3 length is 16 residues. The germline V gene has CDR1 SGDLS and CDR2 YYNGEE. The CDR3 DNA reads TGTGCCAGCAGCTGGGAGGCTAGCGGAGTCCAAGAGACCCAGTACTTC. Translation gives CASSWEASGVQETQYF.

This clonotype has ten or more counts. The V call is TRBV3-1, the J call TRBJ2-7; the D is unclear. Germline V lookup: CDR1 LGHDT, CDR2 YNNKEL (reference sequence). CDR3 length: 12 residues. V was cut by 1 base and J by 4 bases, with 5 bases left in between. The CDR3 coding sequence is TGTGCCAGCAGCCAAGCGGGTTACGAGCAGTACTTC. This gives the protein CASSQAGYEQYF.

This clonotype was counted at least ten times. The genes are TRBV7-8 and TRBJ2-1; TRBD2 matches 7 bases. The V gene's germline CDR1 is SGHVS and CDR2 FQNEAQ. The V gene end was trimmed by 2 bases and the J gene end by 3 bases; junction bases not matched to a gene: 4. The CDR3 length is 15 residues. The CDR3 DNA sequence: TGTGCCAGCAGCTTATCCCCGGGAGGCTACAATGAGCAGTTCTTC. Protein product: CASSLSPGGYNEQFF.

In its sample, this clonotype was seen many times. This chain joins TRBV10-3 and TRBJ2-5; D is undetermined. This CDR3 region has 14 residues. Germline V gene lookup returns CDR1 ENHRY and CDR2 SYGVKD. V was pared by 3 bases and J by 1 base, with 9 bases between. CDR3 residues: CAISDRLVQETQYF. The CDR3 DNA reads as TGTGCCATCAGTGACCGACTCGTCCAAGAGACCCAGTACTTC.

In the case of this clonotype: The germline gene is not matched at one end of the junction; a read error may be the cause. The rearrangement links TRBV7-2 to TRBJ1-6; the D is unclear. The CDR3 covers 18 residues. Germline V gives CDR1 SGHTA, CDR2 FQGNSA. For the CDR3, the DNA is TGTGCCGGCAGCTTAGGGAAGAAAGTATTAGAGGATAATTCACCCCTCCACTTT. It is translated as CAGSLGKKVLEDNSPLHF.

This chain connects TRBV7-3 to TRBJ2-5; 9 nucleotides agree with TRBD2. V shed 5 bases, J shed 1 base, and the junction held 5 bases outside the gene matches. The CDR3 sequence is 15 residues long. Germline values: CDR1 SGHTA, CDR2 FQGTGA. CDR3 nucleotides: TGTGCCAGCAGCGTTGGGCGGGGGGGCCAAGAGACCCAGTACTTC. This gives the protein CASSVGRGGQETQYF.

To note about this clonotype: A much larger clone lies one base from this, so it may be a read error. V usage is TRBV7-9 and J usage is TRBJ2-7; D assignment may be TRBD1 or TRBD2 (5 bases each). The CDR3 covers 15 residues. Germline V gives CDR1 SEHNR, CDR2 FQNEAQ (reference sequence). The CDR3 DNA follows: TGTGCCAGCACCCCGGTGATAGGGACCTCCTACGAGCAGCACTTC. This translates into CASTPVIGTSYEQHF.

In this sample, this clonotype turned up many times. The chain is built from TRBV20-1 and TRBJ2-1, with D hard to call. Germline V gene sequence: CDR1 DFQATT, CDR2 SNEGSKA (reference sequence). CDR3 length equals 15 residues. The V and J ends lost 0 bases and 10 bases respectively, with 19 bases between them. CDR3 coding DNA: TGCAGTGCTAGAGATTCGACCACAAGCCCCAGGGAGCAGTTCTTC. Residues: CSARDSTTSPREQFF.

The chain links TRBV12-3 or TRBV12-4 to TRBJ2-7; either TRBD1 or TRBD2 may supply D (5 bases each). This CDR3 is built from 13 residues. The V end lost 7 bases, the J end lost 2 bases, and 12 bases lay between the germline ends. The CDR3 DNA reads TGTGCCAGCACCCCCGGGGCGGCCTACGAGCAGTACTTC. This encodes CASTPGAAYEQYF.

This clonotype was seen ten or more times. The rearrangement joins TRBV5-5 to TRBJ1-5; D possibly corresponds to TRBD1 (6 bases). CDR3 length: 16 residues. CDR1 and CDR2 from the germline V gene are SGHKS and YYEKEE (reference sequence). Between the trimmed V and J ends, which lost 4 bases and 7 bases, there was a span of 21 bases. CDR3: CASSPGGPGDWQPQHF. CDR3 DNA: TGTGCCAGCAGCCCCGGGGGTCCAGGGGATTGGCAGCCCCAGCATTTT.

To note about this clonotype: Mismatch with germline at one junction end may stem from a read error. The chain couples TRBV5-6 to TRBJ2-2; perhaps D is TRBD1 or TRBD2 (5 bases each). The CDR3 totals 15 residues. Per the germline V gene, CDR1 is SGHDT and CDR2 is YYEEEE. CDR3 in DNA: TGTGCCAGCAGCTTGGTTTCTACCGGGGCCGGGGAGCTGCTTTTT. Its translation: CASSLVSTGAGELLF.

This clonotype was seen at least ten times. One junction end disagrees with the germline gene, perhaps due to a read error. The chain employs TRBV7-7 and TRBJ2-5; D is perhaps TRBD1 or TRBD2 (5 bases each). Germline CDR1 and CDR2: SSHAT and FNYEAQ (reference sequence). The CDR3 is 15 amino acids. CDR3 protein: CASSPTGRNQETQHF. Here the CDR3 DNA reads TGTGCTAGCAGCCCTACGGGACGGAACCAAGAGACCCAGCACTTC. The full variable domain, in which reference TRBV7-7 and TRBJ2-5 provide the parts outside the CDR3, is GAGVSQSPRYKVTKRGQDVTLRCDPISSHATLYWYQQALGQGPEFLTYFNYEAQPDKSGLPSDRFSAERPEGSISTLTIQRTEQRDSAMYRCASSPTGRNQETQHFGPGTRLLVL.

This clonotype was counted many times. This chain links TRBV25-1 with TRBJ2-7; D gene uncertain. The CDR3 has 16 amino acids. Between the trimmed V and J ends, which lost 5 bases and 7 bases, there was a span of 24 bases. Germline V CDR1 and CDR2: MGHDK, SYGVNS. CDR3 sequence (DNA): TGTGCCAGCAGTCCCCCCACGTCTCTACGCTTTGAAGAGCAGTACTTC. It encodes CASSPPTSLRFEEQYF.

This clonotype was found a few times. This CDR3 reads CASSDPRDGWSTIYF. The CDR3 DNA reads TGTGCCAGCAGCGACCCCCGGGACGGATGGAGTACCATATATTTT. The rearrangement uses TRBV12-3 or TRBV12-4 and TRBJ1-3; perhaps TRBD1 as D (5 bases). V shed 6 bases and J shed 10 bases, with 22 bases lying between them. There are 15 residues in the CDR3.